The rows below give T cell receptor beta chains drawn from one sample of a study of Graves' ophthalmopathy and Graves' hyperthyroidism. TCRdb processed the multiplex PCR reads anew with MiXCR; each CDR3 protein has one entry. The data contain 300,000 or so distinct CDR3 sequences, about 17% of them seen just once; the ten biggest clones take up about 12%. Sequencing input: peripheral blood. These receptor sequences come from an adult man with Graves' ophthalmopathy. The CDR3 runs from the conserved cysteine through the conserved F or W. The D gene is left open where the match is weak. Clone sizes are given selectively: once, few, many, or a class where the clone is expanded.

cdr3_nt: TGTGCCAGCAGCCAGAGGACAGCGAACACTGAAGCTTTCTTT; cdr3_aa: CASSQRTANTEAFF; clone_size: many; v_call: TRBV3-1; d_call: .; j_call: TRBJ1-1
cdr3_nt: TGTGCCAGCAGTAGGGGGAGTGAAGCTTTCTTT; cdr3_aa: CASSRGSEAFF; clone_size: many; v_call: TRBV12-3/TRBV12-4; d_call: .; j_call: TRBJ1-1
cdr3_nt: TGCGCCAGCAGCCAAGATCGCAGGGCGGCCGGCTACACCTTC; cdr3_aa: CASSQDRRAAGYTF; clone_size: many; v_call: TRBV4-3; d_call: .; j_call: TRBJ1-2
cdr3_nt: TGTGCCAGCAGTGAACCCTACTTAGCCAAAAACATTCAGTACTTC; cdr3_aa: CASSEPYLAKNIQYF; clone_size: many; v_call: TRBV6-1; d_call: .; j_call: TRBJ2-4
cdr3_nt: TGTGCCAGCAGTTACTCGAGGACAGGCTCTGGAAACACCATATATTTT; cdr3_aa: CASSYSRTGSGNTIYF; clone_size: many; v_call: TRBV6-2/TRBV6-3; d_call: TRBD1; j_call: TRBJ1-3
cdr3_nt: TGTGCCAGTCAGGGTTACACTGAAGCTTTCTTT; cdr3_aa: CASQGYTEAFF; clone_size: many; v_call: TRBV12-3/TRBV12-4; d_call: .; j_call: TRBJ1-1
cdr3_nt: TGTGCCAGCAGTGGATCCCAGCTTTATGGCTACACCTTC; cdr3_aa: CASSGSQLYGYTF; clone_size: once; v_call: TRBV6-1; d_call: .; j_call: TRBJ1-2
cdr3_nt: TGCGCCAGCAGCCAGGCCGGGACAGCTACTAACTATGGCTACACCTTC; cdr3_aa: CASSQAGTATNYGYTF; clone_size: many; v_call: TRBV4-1; d_call: TRBD1; j_call: TRBJ1-2
cdr3_nt: TGTGCCAGCAAGACAGGGGGGGAGACCCAGTACTTC; cdr3_aa: CASKTGGETQYF; clone_size: many; v_call: TRBV6-2/TRBV6-3; d_call: TRBD1; j_call: TRBJ2-5
cdr3_nt: TGTGCCACCTGGACAGGGGATACCGGGGAGCTGTTTTTT; cdr3_aa: CATWTGDTGELFF; clone_size: many; v_call: TRBV6-2/TRBV6-3; d_call: TRBD1; j_call: TRBJ2-2
cdr3_nt: TGTGCCAGCAGTAAAATCGACAGGGGCCTTCTTAGCCGTAAGAACACTGAAGCTTTCTTT; cdr3_aa: CASSKIDRGLLSRKNTEAFF; clone_size: many; v_call: TRBV6-4; d_call: TRBD1; j_call: TRBJ1-1
cdr3_nt: TGTGCCAGCAGCCAAGAGTCCCAGGGGGTTTTCTCGTCTGGAAACACCATATATTTT; cdr3_aa: CASSQESQGVFSSGNTIYF; clone_size: .; v_call: TRBV4-2; d_call: TRBD1; j_call: TRBJ1-3
cdr3_nt: TGTGCCAGCAGCTTATGGACTAATCAAGAGACCCAGTACTTC; cdr3_aa: CASSLWTNQETQYF; clone_size: many; v_call: TRBV7-2; d_call: .; j_call: TRBJ2-5
cdr3_nt: TGCAGCGTTGATGCTTATGGCTACACCTTC; cdr3_aa: CSVDAYGYTF; clone_size: many; v_call: TRBV29-1; d_call: .; j_call: TRBJ1-2
cdr3_nt: TGCAGTGCTAGAGGTTCCGGGAATCAGCCCCAGCATTTT; cdr3_aa: CSARGSGNQPQHF; clone_size: many; v_call: TRBV20-1; d_call: .; j_call: TRBJ1-5
cdr3_nt: TGTGCCAGCAGCTTGGTCGGCGGAAACATTCAGTACTTC; cdr3_aa: CASSLVGGNIQYF; clone_size: many; v_call: TRBV7-3; d_call: .; j_call: TRBJ2-4
cdr3_nt: TGTGCCAGCACAGAACTAGCCAAAAACATTCAGTACTTC; cdr3_aa: CASTELAKNIQYF; clone_size: once; v_call: TRBV6-2/TRBV6-3; d_call: .; j_call: TRBJ2-4
cdr3_nt: TGTGCCAGCAGCTCCCCACGACAGCCGGGGGCCCAGTACTTC; cdr3_aa: CASSSPRQPGAQYF; clone_size: many; v_call: TRBV11-2; d_call: .; j_call: TRBJ2-5
cdr3_nt: TGCAGCGTTGAGGTTTCAGGGAACACTGAAGCTTTCTTT; cdr3_aa: CSVEVSGNTEAFF; clone_size: many; v_call: TRBV29-1; d_call: .; j_call: TRBJ1-1
cdr3_nt: TGTGCCAGCAGCGCCGGCTCCGGGACAGCGTATTCACCCCTCCACTTT; cdr3_aa: CASSAGSGTAYSPLHF; clone_size: many; v_call: TRBV9; d_call: TRBD1; j_call: TRBJ1-6
cdr3_nt: TGTGCCAGCAGTTACGCCCCGGGGGGGACCGAGACCCAGTACTTC; cdr3_aa: CASSYAPGGTETQYF; clone_size: .; v_call: TRBV6-5; d_call: TRBD2; j_call: TRBJ2-5
cdr3_nt: TGCAGTGCAAACAGGGGGCGGGGGAATTCACCCCTCCACTTT; cdr3_aa: CSANRGRGNSPLHF; clone_size: .; v_call: TRBV20-1; d_call: TRBD1; j_call: TRBJ1-6
cdr3_nt: TGTGCCAGCAGTTTTGGCTCCAGGGCCGAGCAGTACTTC; cdr3_aa: CASSFGSRAEQYF; clone_size: .; v_call: TRBV12-3/TRBV12-4; d_call: .; j_call: TRBJ2-7
cdr3_nt: TGTGCCAGCAGTTTAAGGCTCTACGAGCAGTACTTC; cdr3_aa: CASSLRLYEQYF; clone_size: many; v_call: TRBV28; d_call: .; j_call: TRBJ2-7
cdr3_nt: TGTGCCAGCAACTCGCAAACCTCCGGGACATCCATCCGTGGCTACACCTTC; cdr3_aa: CASNSQTSGTSIRGYTF; clone_size: many; v_call: TRBV12-3/TRBV12-4; d_call: .; j_call: TRBJ1-2
cdr3_nt: TGTGCCAGCAGCCTCGGGGGATCAAACAATCAGCCCCAGCATTTT; cdr3_aa: CASSLGGSNNQPQHF; clone_size: many; v_call: TRBV12-3/TRBV12-4; d_call: .; j_call: TRBJ1-5
cdr3_nt: TGCGCCAGCAGCTCCGAGGGACTTTCCTACGAGCAGTACTTC; cdr3_aa: CASSSEGLSYEQYF; clone_size: once; v_call: TRBV5-1; d_call: .; j_call: TRBJ2-7
cdr3_nt: TGTGCCAGTAGTATAGATCTCGCCCGCGTGGGTCTCGGTCAGCCCCAGCATTTT; cdr3_aa: CASSIDLARVGLGQPQHF; clone_size: many; v_call: TRBV19; d_call: .; j_call: TRBJ1-5
cdr3_nt: TGCGCCAGCAGCTTGGCCGGGGGGGATCAGCCCCAGCATTTT; cdr3_aa: CASSLAGGDQPQHF; clone_size: many; v_call: TRBV5-1; d_call: .; j_call: TRBJ1-5
cdr3_nt: TGTGCCAGTAGTATTATTGGGGACAAGAAGTACTTC; cdr3_aa: CASSIIGDKKYF; clone_size: many; v_call: TRBV19; d_call: .; j_call: TRBJ2-5
cdr3_nt: TGCGCCAGCAGGGGGGACCGGGACAGGGATGACTCTGGGGCCAACGTCCTGACTTTC; cdr3_aa: CASRGDRDRDDSGANVLTF; clone_size: many; v_call: TRBV10-1; d_call: TRBD1; j_call: TRBJ2-6
cdr3_nt: TGCAGTGCTACCGGGACTAGCGGGTCCCTTAAAAACATTCAGTACTTC; cdr3_aa: CSATGTSGSLKNIQYF; clone_size: many; v_call: TRBV20-1; d_call: TRBD2; j_call: TRBJ2-4
cdr3_nt: TGTGCCAGCAGTGTTGGGAATTCACCCCTCCACTTT; cdr3_aa: CASSVGNSPLHF; clone_size: many; v_call: TRBV2; d_call: .; j_call: TRBJ1-6
cdr3_nt: TGTGCCAGCAGTTTATTGCGGGGAAACACCATATATTTT; cdr3_aa: CASSLLRGNTIYF; clone_size: many; v_call: TRBV12-3/TRBV12-4; d_call: .; j_call: TRBJ1-3
cdr3_nt: TGTGCCAGCAGTTCACAGGGGGTTTTCGGCTACGAGCAGTACTTC; cdr3_aa: CASSSQGVFGYEQYF; clone_size: many; v_call: TRBV27; d_call: TRBD1; j_call: TRBJ2-7
cdr3_nt: TGTGCCAGCAGCCCACGGGGTAACACCGGGGAGCTGTTTTTT; cdr3_aa: CASSPRGNTGELFF; clone_size: many; v_call: TRBV12-3/TRBV12-4; d_call: .; j_call: TRBJ2-2
cdr3_nt: TGTGCCAGCAGCCAATCTCTGGGGGGCCGCTCAGGGAAGAACTATGGCTACACCTTC; cdr3_aa: CASSQSLGGRSGKNYGYTF; clone_size: .; v_call: TRBV3-1; d_call: .; j_call: TRBJ1-2
cdr3_nt: TGTGCCAGCAGCCAAACAGGGGCCGGAGGTGACGAGCAGTACTTC; cdr3_aa: CASSQTGAGGDEQYF; clone_size: many; v_call: TRBV27; d_call: TRBD1; j_call: TRBJ2-7
cdr3_nt: TGTGCCAGCAGCTTAATGGGGATCTCGTACGAGCAGTACTTC; cdr3_aa: CASSLMGISYEQYF; clone_size: many; v_call: TRBV7-2; d_call: .; j_call: TRBJ2-7
cdr3_nt: TGTGCCAGCAGCCCGACAGGGTTGAACACTGAAGCTTTCTTT; cdr3_aa: CASSPTGLNTEAFF; clone_size: many; v_call: TRBV12-3/TRBV12-4; d_call: TRBD1; j_call: TRBJ1-1
cdr3_nt: TGTGCCAGCAGCCGCCGGCAGGATCAGCCCCAGCATTTT; cdr3_aa: CASSRRQDQPQHF; clone_size: many; v_call: TRBV6-2/TRBV6-3; d_call: .; j_call: TRBJ1-5
cdr3_nt: TGTGCCAGCAGCACCCTGGGGGGCGACGAGCAGTACTTC; cdr3_aa: CASSTLGGDEQYF; clone_size: many; v_call: TRBV7-6; d_call: .; j_call: TRBJ2-7
cdr3_nt: TGTGCCAGCAGTGGGCAGGACCGGACCCAGTACTTC; cdr3_aa: CASSGQDRTQYF; clone_size: .; v_call: TRBV2; d_call: .; j_call: TRBJ2-5
cdr3_nt: TGTGCCAGCAGCGTAGTACACTCATATGGCTACACCTTC; cdr3_aa: CASSVVHSYGYTF; clone_size: many; v_call: TRBV9; d_call: .; j_call: TRBJ1-2
cdr3_nt: TGTGCCAGCAGCTCCTCTACAGGGGTTCCGGGCACTGAAGCTTTCTTT; cdr3_aa: CASSSSTGVPGTEAFF; clone_size: many; v_call: TRBV11-2; d_call: TRBD1; j_call: TRBJ1-1
cdr3_nt: TGTGCCAGCAGCGTAGAACGGGTATCGAGCTATGGCTACACCTTC; cdr3_aa: CASSVERVSSYGYTF; clone_size: many; v_call: TRBV9; d_call: .; j_call: TRBJ1-2
cdr3_nt: TGTGCCAGCAGTCGGGGACAGAGCAATCAGCCCCAGCATTTT; cdr3_aa: CASSRGQSNQPQHF; clone_size: many; v_call: TRBV2; d_call: TRBD1; j_call: TRBJ1-5
cdr3_nt: TGTGCCAGCAGTGACTCCGGGACTTACTCCTACGAGCAGTACTTC; cdr3_aa: CASSDSGTYSYEQYF; clone_size: many; v_call: TRBV6-5; d_call: .; j_call: TRBJ2-7
cdr3_nt: TGTGCCAGCAGTTTAGAATTAGGGGGGACCCTCCACTTT; cdr3_aa: CASSLELGGTLHF; clone_size: many; v_call: TRBV12-3/TRBV12-4; d_call: .; j_call: TRBJ1-6
cdr3_nt: TGTGCCAGCATACCCTTAGGGGGGTCCTACAATGAGCAGTTCTTC; cdr3_aa: CASIPLGGSYNEQFF; clone_size: many; v_call: TRBV6-1; d_call: .; j_call: TRBJ2-1
cdr3_nt: TGCGCCAGCAGCTTGGGGGAGACAGAGCCCACAGATACGCAGTATTTT; cdr3_aa: CASSLGETEPTDTQYF; clone_size: many; v_call: TRBV5-1; d_call: .; j_call: TRBJ2-3
cdr3_nt: TGTGCCTGGAGCCGTGGGCGGGGGGGTTGGACTGAAGCTTTCTTT; cdr3_aa: CAWSRGRGGWTEAFF; clone_size: many; v_call: TRBV30; d_call: .; j_call: TRBJ1-1
cdr3_nt: TGTGCCAGCAGTCACACTAGACCAAACACCGGGGAGCTGTTTTTT; cdr3_aa: CASSHTRPNTGELFF; clone_size: many; v_call: TRBV6-5; d_call: .; j_call: TRBJ2-2
cdr3_nt: TGTGCCTGGAACTCTAGGGGAAGCACCGGGGAGCTGTTTTTT; cdr3_aa: CAWNSRGSTGELFF; clone_size: many; v_call: TRBV30; d_call: .; j_call: TRBJ2-2
cdr3_nt: TGTGCCAGCAGCTCCCAGGTCGAGGCTCCTGAAGCTTTCTTT; cdr3_aa: CASSSQVEAPEAFF; clone_size: many; v_call: TRBV11-2; d_call: .; j_call: TRBJ1-1
cdr3_nt: TGTGCCTGGATTATAGGCGGAGGGAACACTGAAGCTTTCTTT; cdr3_aa: CAWIIGGGNTEAFF; clone_size: .; v_call: TRBV30; d_call: .; j_call: TRBJ1-1
cdr3_nt: TGTGCCAGCAGTCTCTTCCCCTGGACTAACTATGGCTACACCTTC; cdr3_aa: CASSLFPWTNYGYTF; clone_size: many; v_call: TRBV6-1; d_call: .; j_call: TRBJ1-2
cdr3_nt: TGTGCCAGCACGCGGCTTAGTAGGGGGGGCGAGCAGTACTTC; cdr3_aa: CASTRLSRGGEQYF; clone_size: many; v_call: TRBV6-2/TRBV6-3; d_call: .; j_call: TRBJ2-7
cdr3_nt: TGCAGCGTTGACGGACGGCGAGCGGCAAACACTGAAGCTTTCTTT; cdr3_aa: CSVDGRRAANTEAFF; clone_size: few; v_call: TRBV29-1; d_call: .; j_call: TRBJ1-1